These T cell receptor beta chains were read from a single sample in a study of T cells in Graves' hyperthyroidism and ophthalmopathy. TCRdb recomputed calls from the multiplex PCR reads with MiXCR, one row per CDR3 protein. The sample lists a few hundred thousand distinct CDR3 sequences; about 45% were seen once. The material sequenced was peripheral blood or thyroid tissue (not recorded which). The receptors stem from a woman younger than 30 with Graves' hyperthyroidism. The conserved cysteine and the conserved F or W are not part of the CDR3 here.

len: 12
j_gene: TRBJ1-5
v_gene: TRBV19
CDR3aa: ASTSGQRNQPQH

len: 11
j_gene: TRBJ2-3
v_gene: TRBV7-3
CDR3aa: ASSLDRGDTQY

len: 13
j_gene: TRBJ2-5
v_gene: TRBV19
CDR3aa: ASSPGQGKTETQY

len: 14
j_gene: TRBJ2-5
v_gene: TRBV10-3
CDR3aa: AISERNRGRGETQY

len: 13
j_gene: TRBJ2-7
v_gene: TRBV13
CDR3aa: ASSGRDRDAYEQY

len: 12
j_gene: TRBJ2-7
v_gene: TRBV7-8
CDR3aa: ASSLVYRSYEQY

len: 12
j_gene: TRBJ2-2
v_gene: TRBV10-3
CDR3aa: AISEPRGTGELF

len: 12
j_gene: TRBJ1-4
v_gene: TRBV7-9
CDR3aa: ASSVDGANEKLF

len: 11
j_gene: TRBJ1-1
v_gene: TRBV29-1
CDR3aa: SVGQGLNTEAF

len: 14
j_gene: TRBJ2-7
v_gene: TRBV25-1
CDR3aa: ASSEIQGGRTYEQY

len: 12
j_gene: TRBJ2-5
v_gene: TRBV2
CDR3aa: ASRGDRGKETQY

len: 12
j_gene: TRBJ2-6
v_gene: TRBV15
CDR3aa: ATSRVSGTNVLT

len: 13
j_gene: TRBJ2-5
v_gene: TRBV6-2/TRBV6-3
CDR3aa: ASSYLAGVQETQY

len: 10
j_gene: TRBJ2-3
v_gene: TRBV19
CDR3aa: ASRSPADTQY

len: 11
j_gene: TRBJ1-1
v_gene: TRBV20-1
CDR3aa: SARARTGSEAF

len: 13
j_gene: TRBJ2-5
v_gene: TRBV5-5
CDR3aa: ASSFKGQALGAQY

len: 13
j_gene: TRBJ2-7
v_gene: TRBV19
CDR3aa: ASRPGTSGTYEQY

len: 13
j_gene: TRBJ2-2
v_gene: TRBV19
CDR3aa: ASRQTLTMTGELF

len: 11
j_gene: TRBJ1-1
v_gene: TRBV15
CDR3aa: ATSKAGTGNTF

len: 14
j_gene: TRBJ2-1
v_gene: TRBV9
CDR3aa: ASSIYSGSRNNEQF

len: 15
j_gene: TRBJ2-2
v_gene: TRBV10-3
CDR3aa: AISVLTSGSGTGELF

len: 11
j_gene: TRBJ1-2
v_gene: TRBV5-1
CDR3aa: ASSLVADYGYT

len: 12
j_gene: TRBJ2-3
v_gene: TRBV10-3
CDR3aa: ASTDKTSTDTQY

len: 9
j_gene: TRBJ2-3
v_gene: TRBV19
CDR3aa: ASSKGRTQY

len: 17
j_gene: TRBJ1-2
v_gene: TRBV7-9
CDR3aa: ASRYSTPIYEQGYYGYT

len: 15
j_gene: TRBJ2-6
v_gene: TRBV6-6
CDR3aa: ASSYLGLDSGANVLT

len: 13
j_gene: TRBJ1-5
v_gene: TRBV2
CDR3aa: ASSRGLRGDEPQH

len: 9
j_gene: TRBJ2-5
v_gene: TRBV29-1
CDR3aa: SMTGVETQY

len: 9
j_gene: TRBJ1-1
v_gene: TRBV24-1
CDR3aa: ATRGSDEAF

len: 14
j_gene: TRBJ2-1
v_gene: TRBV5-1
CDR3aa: ASSSNGGASYNEQF

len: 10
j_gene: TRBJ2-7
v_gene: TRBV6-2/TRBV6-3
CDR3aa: ASSLGLDEQY

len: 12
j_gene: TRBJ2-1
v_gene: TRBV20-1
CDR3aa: SAREGTSIDEQF

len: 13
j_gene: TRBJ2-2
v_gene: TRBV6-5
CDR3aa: ASSSGAGHAGELF

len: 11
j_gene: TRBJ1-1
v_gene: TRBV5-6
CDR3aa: ASSLFSGSQAF